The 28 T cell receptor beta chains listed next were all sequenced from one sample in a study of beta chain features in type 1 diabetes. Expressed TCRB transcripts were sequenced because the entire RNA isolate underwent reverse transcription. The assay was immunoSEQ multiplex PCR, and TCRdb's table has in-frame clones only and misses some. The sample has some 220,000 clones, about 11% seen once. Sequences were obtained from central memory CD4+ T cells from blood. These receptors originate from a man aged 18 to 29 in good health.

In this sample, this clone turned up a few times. CDR3 nucleotides: TGTGCCAGCAGCTTATACTGCATGCGTCGGGTTCATAAAAACATTCAGTACTTC. Translating it yields CASSLYCMRRVHKNIQYF. This sequence joins TRBV7-3 and TRBJ2-4; no firm D call. CDR1 SGHTA and CDR2 FQGTGA come from the germline V gene. The V gene lost 2 bases and the J gene lost 4 bases, with 21 bases spanning the gap. This CDR3 region has 18 residues.

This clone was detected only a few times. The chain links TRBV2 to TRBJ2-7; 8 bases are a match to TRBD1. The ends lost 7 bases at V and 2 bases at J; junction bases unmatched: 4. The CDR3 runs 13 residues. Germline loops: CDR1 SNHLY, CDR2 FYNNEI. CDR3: CASTGGLTYEQYF. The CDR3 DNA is TGTGCCAGCACAGGGGGCCTTACCTACGAGCAGTACTTC.

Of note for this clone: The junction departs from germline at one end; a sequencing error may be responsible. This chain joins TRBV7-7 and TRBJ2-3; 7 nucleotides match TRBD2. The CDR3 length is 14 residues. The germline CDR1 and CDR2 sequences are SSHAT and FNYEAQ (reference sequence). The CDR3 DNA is TGTGCTAGCAGCTTATCCCTAGCGGCAGATACGCAGTATTTT. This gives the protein CASSLSLAADTQYF.

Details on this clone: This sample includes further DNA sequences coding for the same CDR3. Written as DNA, the CDR3 is TGTGCCAGCAGCCATGGGGTTTACGAGCAGTACTTC. It is translated as CASSHGVYEQYF. The chain carries TRBV7-9 and TRBJ2-7; no clear D. CDR3 length: 12 amino acids. V was trimmed by 5 bases and J by 4 bases, leaving 9 bases between them. CDR1 and CDR2 (germline): SEHNR, FQNEAQ (reference sequence). The full variable domain, completed using reference TRBV7-9 and TRBJ2-7, is DTGVSQNPRHKITKRGQNVTFRCDPISEHNRLYWYRQTLGQGPEFLTYFQNEAQLEKSRLLSDRFSAERPKGSFSTLEIQRTEQGDSAMYLCASSHGVYEQYFGPGTRLTVT.

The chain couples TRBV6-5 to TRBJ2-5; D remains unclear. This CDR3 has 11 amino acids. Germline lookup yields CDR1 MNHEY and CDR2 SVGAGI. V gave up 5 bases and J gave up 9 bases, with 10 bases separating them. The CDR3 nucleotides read TGTGCCAGCAGTCCCTTCCGAGCCCAGTACTTC. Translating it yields CASSPFRAQYF.

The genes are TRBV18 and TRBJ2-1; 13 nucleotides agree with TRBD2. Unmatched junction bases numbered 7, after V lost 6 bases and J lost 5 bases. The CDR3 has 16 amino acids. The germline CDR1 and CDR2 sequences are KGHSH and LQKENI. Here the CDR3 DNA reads TGTGCCAGCTCGATACTAGCGGGAGGGCCTAACAATGAGCAGTTCTTC. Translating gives CASSILAGGPNNEQFF. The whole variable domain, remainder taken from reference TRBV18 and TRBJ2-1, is NAGVMQNPRHLVRRRGQEARLRCSPMKGHSHVYWYRQLPEEGLKFMVYLQKENIIDESGMPKERFSAEFPKEGPSILRIQQVVRGDSAAYFCASSILAGGPNNEQFFGPGTRLTVL.

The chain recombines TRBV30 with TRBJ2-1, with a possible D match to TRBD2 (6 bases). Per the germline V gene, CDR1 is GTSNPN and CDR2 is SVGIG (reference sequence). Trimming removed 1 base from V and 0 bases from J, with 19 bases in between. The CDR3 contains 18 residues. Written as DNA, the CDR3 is TGTGCCTGGAGTGGGACCTTCGCCGGGGGTAGCTCCTACAATGAGCAGTTCTTC. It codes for CAWSGTFAGGSSYNEQFF.

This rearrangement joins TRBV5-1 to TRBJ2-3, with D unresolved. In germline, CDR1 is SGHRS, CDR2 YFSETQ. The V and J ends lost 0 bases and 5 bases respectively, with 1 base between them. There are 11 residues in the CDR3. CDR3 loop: CASSLEDTQYF. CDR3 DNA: TGCGCCAGCAGCTTGGAAGATACGCAGTATTTT.

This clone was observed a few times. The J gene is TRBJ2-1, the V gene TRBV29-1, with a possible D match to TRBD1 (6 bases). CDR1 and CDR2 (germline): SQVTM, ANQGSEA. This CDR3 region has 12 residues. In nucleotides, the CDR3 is TGCAGAGTATTGGACAGCTGGAATGAGCAGTTCTTC. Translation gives CRVLDSWNEQFF.

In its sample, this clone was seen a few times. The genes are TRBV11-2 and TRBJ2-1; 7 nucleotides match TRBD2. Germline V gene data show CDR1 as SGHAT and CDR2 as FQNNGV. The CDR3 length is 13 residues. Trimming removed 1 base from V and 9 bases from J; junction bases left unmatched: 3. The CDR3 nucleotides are TGTGCCAGCAGCTTAGTCAGGGAGGGTGAGCAGTTCTTC. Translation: CASSLVREGEQFF.

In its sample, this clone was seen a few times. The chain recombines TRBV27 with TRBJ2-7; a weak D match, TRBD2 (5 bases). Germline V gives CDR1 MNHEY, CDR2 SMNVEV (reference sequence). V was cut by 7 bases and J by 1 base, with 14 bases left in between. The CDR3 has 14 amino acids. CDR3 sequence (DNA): TGTGCCAGCAATCAGAGGGTGGGATCCTACGAGCAGTACTTC. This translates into CASNQRVGSYEQYF.

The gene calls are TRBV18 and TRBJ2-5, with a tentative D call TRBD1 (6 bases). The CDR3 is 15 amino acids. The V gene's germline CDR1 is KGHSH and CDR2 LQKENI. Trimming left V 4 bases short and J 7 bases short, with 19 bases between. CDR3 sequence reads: CASSLATGQEGTQYF. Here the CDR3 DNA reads TGTGCCAGCTCACTTGCCACGGGACAAGAAGGGACCCAGTACTTC.

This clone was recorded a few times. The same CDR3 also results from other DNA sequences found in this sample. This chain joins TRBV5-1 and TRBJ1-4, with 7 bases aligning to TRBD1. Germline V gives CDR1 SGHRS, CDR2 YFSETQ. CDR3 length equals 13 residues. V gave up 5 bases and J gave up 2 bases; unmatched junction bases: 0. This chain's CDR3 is CASRQGTNEKLFF. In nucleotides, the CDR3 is TGCGCCAGCAGACAGGGGACTAATGAAAAACTGTTTTTT. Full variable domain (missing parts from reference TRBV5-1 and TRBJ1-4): KAGVTQTPRYLIKTRGQQVTLSCSPISGHRSVSWYQQTPGQGLQFLFEYFSETQRNKGNFPGRFSGRQFSNSRSEMNVSTLELGDSALYLCASRQGTNEKLFFGSGTQLSVL.

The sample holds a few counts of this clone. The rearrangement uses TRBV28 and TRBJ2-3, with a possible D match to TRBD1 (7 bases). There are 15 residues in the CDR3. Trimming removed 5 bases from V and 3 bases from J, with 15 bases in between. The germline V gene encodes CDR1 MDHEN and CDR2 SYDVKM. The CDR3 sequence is CASSPGDRKTDTQYF. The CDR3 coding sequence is TGTGCCAGCAGTCCGGGGGACAGAAAAACAGATACGCAGTATTTT.

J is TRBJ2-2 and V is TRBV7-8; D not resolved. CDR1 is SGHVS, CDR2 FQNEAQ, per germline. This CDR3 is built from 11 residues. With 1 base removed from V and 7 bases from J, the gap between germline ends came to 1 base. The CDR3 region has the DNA TGTGCCAGCAGCTTAGTCGGGGAGCTGTTTTTT. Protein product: CASSLVGELFF.

CDR3 region: CASSQDRASGQETQYF. In DNA, the CDR3 is TGCGCCAGCAGCCAAGATCGGGCTAGCGGGCAAGAGACCCAGTACTTC. The chain recombines TRBV4-3 with TRBJ2-5, with 8 bases lining up with TRBD2. The CDR3 runs 16 residues. From germline, CDR1 is LGHNA and CDR2 YSLEER. With 0 bases clipped from V and 2 bases from J, the junction kept 5 bases outside the gene matches.

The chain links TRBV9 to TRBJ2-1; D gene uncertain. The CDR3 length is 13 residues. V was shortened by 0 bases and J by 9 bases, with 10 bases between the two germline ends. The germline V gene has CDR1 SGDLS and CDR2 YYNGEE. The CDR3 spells CASSVAPETEQFF. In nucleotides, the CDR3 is TGTGCCAGCAGCGTAGCTCCGGAGACTGAGCAGTTCTTC.

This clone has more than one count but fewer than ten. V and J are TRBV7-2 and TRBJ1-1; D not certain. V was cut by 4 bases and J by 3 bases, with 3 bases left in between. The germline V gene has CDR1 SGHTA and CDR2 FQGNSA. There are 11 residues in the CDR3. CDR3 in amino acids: CASSSDTEAFF. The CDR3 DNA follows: TGTGCCAGCAGCTCTGACACTGAAGCTTTCTTT.

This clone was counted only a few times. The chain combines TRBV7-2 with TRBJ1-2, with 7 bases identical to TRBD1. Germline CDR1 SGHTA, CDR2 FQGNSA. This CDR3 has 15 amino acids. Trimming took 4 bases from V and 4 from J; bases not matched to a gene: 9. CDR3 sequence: CASSSLHRGSYGYTF. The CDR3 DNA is TGTGCCAGCAGCTCCCTACACAGGGGAAGCTATGGCTACACCTTC. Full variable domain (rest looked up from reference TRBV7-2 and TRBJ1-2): GAGVSQSPSNKVTEKGKDVELRCDPISGHTALYWYRQSLGQGLEFLIYFQGNSAPDKSGLPSDRFSAERTGGSVSTLTIQRTQQEDSAVYLCASSSLHRGSYGYTFGSGTRLTVV.

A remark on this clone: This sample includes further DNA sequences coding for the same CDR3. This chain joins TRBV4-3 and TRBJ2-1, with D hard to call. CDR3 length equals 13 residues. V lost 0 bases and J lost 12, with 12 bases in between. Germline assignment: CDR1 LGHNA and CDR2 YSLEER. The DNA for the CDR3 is TGCGCCAGCAGCCAAGAACCCCGAACCAGGCAGTTCTTC. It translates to CASSQEPRTRQFF.

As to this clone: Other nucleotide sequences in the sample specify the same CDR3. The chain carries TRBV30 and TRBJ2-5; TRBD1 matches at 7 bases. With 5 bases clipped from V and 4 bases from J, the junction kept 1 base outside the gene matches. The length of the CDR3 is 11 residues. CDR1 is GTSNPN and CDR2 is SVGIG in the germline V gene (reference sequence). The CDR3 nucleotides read TGTGCCTGGGCAGGGGGAGAGACCCAGTACTTC. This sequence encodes CAWAGGETQYF.

The chain's CDR3 is CASSIQSSYNEQFF. The CDR3 nucleotides are TGTGCCAGTAGTATACAGAGCTCCTACAATGAGCAGTTCTTC. The gene calls are TRBV19 and TRBJ2-1; no clear D gene. CDR1 and CDR2 from the germline V gene are LNHDA and SQIVND (reference sequence). The ends were cut back, 2 bases at V and 0 bases at J, with 5 bases in the middle. The CDR3 covers 14 residues.

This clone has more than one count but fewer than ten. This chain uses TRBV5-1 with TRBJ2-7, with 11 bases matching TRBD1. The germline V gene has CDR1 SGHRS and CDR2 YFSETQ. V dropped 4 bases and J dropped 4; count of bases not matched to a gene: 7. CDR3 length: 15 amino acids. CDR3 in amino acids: CASSPRTGGRYEQYF. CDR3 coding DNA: TGCGCCAGCAGCCCCAGGACAGGGGGCAGGTACGAGCAGTACTTC.

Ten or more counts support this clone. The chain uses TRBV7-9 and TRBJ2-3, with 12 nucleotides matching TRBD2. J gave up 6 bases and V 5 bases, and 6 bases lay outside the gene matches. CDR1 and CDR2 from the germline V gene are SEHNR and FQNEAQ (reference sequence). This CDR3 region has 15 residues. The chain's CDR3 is CASSPRLAGVDTQYF. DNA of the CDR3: TGTGCCAGCAGCCCGAGACTAGCGGGAGTGGATACGCAGTATTTT.

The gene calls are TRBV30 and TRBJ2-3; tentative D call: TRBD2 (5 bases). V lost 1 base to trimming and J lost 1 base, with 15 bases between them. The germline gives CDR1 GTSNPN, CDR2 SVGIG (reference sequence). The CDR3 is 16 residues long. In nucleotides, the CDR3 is TGTGCCTGGAGTGCGACGTATGGGCGGGGCACAGATACGCAGTATTTT. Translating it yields CAWSATYGRGTDTQYF.

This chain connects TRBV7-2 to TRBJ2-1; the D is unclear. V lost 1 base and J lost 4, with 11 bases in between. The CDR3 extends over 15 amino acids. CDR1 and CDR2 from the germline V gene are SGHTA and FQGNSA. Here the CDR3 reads CASSLGSSNYNEQFF. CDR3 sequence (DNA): TGTGCCAGCAGCTTAGGTTCCAGCAATTACAATGAGCAGTTCTTC.

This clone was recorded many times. Here the CDR3 reads CSVGGTGANVLTF. The CDR3, as DNA: TGCAGCGTTGGCGGAACTGGGGCCAACGTCCTGACTTTC. The genes are TRBV29-1 and TRBJ2-6; D not resolved. The CDR3 totals 13 residues. V was trimmed by 4 bases and J by 2 bases, leaving 6 bases between them. CDR1 is SQVTM and CDR2 is ANQGSEA in the germline V gene. The full variable domain, in which reference TRBV29-1 and TRBJ2-6 provide the parts outside the CDR3, is SAVISQKPSRDICQRGTSLTIQCQVDSQVTMMFWYRQQPGQSLTLIATANQGSEATYESGFVIDKFPISRPNLTFSTLTVSNMSPEDSSIYLCSVGGTGANVLTFGAGSRLTVL.

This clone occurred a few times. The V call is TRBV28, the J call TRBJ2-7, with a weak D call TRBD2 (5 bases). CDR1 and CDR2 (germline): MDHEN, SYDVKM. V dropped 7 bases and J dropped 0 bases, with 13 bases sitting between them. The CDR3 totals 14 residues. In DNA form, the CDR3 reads TGTGCCAGCAATGTACTAGGGAACTCCTACGAGCAGTACTTC. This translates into CASNVLGNSYEQYF.